The rows below give T cell receptor beta chains drawn from one sample of a study of blood T cell repertoires in COVID-19. This table comes from immunoSEQ multiplex PCR, and its TCRdb copy is limited to in-frame clones, with some not included. The sample contains 200,000 to 250,000 clones, over 65% of which appear only once. Sequencing was performed on PBMCs or T cells enriched from blood (not recorded which). The source of these receptors is a woman aged 60 to 75 who had recovered from COVID-19. Each CDR3 is given with its conserved first and last residue. Each record gives: J gene, V gene, clone size, D gene, CDR3 length, CDR3 DNA, CDR3 protein. The D gene is left open where the match is weak. The size entry is marked missing in some rows and otherwise reads once, few, many or a size class.

>TRBJ1-1|TRBV6-6|few|TRBD1|14
TGTGCCAGCAGTATAGGGACAGGGACCACTGAAGCTTTCTTT
CASSIGTGTTEAFF
>TRBJ1-5|TRBV27|NA|NA|13
TGTGCCAGCAGTTTTTGGGCAGATCAGCCCCAGCATTTT
CASSFWADQPQHF
>TRBJ2-3|TRBV2|NA|NA|14
TGTGCCAGCAGTGCTGCGGACGGGGCAGATACGCAGTATTTT
CASSAADGADTQYF
>TRBJ1-5|TRBV7-2|NA|NA|17
TGTGCCAGCAGCTTAAACGGCCAGGGGAGTAAGAATCAGCCCCAGCATTTT
CASSLNGQGSKNQPQHF
>TRBJ1-3|TRBV7-9|NA|NA|13
TGTGCCAGCAGCTCCGGTTTCGGAAACACCATATATTTT
CASSSGFGNTIYF
>TRBJ1-1|TRBV11-2|once|NA|14
TGTGCCAGCAGCTGGCGGGAGGGGACCGCTGAAGCTTTCTTT
CASSWREGTAEAFF
>TRBJ2-1|TRBV2|NA|TRBD2|15
TGTGCCAGCAGGGATAGCGGGGTCGCCCACAATGAGCAGTTCTTC
CASRDSGVAHNEQFF
>TRBJ1-3|TRBV11-2|NA|NA|12
TGTGCCAGCAGCTTAGCCGGGACTGCCATATATTTT
CASSLAGTAIYF
>TRBJ2-1|TRBV5-1|NA|TRBD2|15
TGCGCCAGCAGCTCCTCGGGGGGAATTTACAATGAGCAGTTCTTC
CASSSSGGIYNEQFF
>TRBJ2-7|TRBV27|NA|TRBD2|14
TGTGCCAGCACTAGTAGCGGGGGGTTATCACGGCAGTACTTC
CASTSSGGLSRQYF
>TRBJ1-6|TRBV5-1|NA|NA|13
TGCGCCAGCACGGAGGGGCACGAGTCACCCCTCCACTTT
CASTEGHESPLHF